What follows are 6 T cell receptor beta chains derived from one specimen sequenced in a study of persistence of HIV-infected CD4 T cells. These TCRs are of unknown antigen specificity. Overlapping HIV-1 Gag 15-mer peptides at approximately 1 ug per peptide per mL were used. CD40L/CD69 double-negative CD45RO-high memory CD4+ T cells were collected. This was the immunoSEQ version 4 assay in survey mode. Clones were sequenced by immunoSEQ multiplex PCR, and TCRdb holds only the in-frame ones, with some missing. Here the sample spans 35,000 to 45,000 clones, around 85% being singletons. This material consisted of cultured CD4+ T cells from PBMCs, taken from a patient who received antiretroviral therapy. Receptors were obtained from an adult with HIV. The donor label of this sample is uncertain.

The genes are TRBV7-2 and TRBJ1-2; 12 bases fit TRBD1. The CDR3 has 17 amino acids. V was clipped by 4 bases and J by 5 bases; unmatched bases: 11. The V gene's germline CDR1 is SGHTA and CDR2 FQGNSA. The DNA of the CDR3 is TGTGCCAGCAGCTCCTCCCTCCGGGACAGGGGGCATTATGGCTACACCTTC. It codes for CASSSSLRDRGHYGYTF.

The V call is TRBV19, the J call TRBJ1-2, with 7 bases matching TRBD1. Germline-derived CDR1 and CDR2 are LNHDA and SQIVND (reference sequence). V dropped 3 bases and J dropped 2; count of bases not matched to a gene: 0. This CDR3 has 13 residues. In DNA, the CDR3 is TGTGCCAGTAGTATGGGACAGAACTATGGCTACACCTTC. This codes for CASSMGQNYGYTF.

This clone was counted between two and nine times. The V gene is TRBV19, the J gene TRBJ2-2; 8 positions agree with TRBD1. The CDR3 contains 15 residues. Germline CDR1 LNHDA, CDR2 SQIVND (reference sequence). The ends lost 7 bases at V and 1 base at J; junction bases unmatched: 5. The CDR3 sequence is CASTPGTGNTGELFF. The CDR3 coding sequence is TGTGCCAGTACCCCCGGGACAGGGAACACCGGGGAGCTGTTTTTT.

CDR3 residues: CASFRFTGTSGAYEQFF. The CDR3 DNA reads as TGTGCCAGCTTCCGCTTTACCGGGACTAGCGGGGCTTATGAGCAGTTCTTC. The rearrangement uses TRBV5-8 and TRBJ2-1, with TRBD2 matching 13 bases. The J segment lost 8 bases and the V segment lost 7 bases, leaving 15 bases of the junction unmatched. The CDR3 has 17 residues. Germline V gene data show CDR1 as SGHTS and CDR2 as YDEGEE.

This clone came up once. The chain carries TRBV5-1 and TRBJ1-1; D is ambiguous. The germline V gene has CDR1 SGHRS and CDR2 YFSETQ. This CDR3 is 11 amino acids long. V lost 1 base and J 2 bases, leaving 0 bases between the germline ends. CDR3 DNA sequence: TGCGCCAGCAGCTTGAACACTGAAGCTTTCTTT. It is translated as CASSLNTEAFF.

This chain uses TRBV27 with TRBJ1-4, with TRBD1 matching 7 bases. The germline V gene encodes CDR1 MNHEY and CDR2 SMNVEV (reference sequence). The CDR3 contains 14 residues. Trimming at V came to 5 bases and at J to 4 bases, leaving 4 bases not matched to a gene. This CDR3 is CASSKRDSNEKLFF. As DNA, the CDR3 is TGTGCCAGCAGTAAACGGGACAGTAATGAAAAACTGTTTTTT.